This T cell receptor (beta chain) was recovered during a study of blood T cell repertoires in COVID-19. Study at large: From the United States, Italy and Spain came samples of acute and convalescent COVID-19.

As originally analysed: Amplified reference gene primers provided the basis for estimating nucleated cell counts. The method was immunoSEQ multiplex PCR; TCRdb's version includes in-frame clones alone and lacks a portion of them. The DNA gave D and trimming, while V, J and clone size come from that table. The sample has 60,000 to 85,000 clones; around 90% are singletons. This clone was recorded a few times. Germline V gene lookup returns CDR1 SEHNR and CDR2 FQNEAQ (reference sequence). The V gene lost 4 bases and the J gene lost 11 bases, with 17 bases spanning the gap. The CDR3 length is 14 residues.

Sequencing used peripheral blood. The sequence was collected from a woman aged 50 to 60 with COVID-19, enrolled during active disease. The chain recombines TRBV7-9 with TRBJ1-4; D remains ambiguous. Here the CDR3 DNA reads TGTGCCAGCAGCTCCTTCGGTCCACGAGGGAAACTGTTTTTT. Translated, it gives CASSSFGPRGKLFF.